This passage covers 25 T cell receptor beta chains from one sample sequenced in a study of beta chain features in type 1 diabetes. cDNA synthesis used the whole RNA isolate, giving expressed TCRB sequences. TCRdb's table, derived via immunoSEQ multiplex PCR, lists solely in-frame clones and lacks some. In the table there are a few hundred thousand clones, more than 13% of which are singletons. The sequenced sample consisted of naive CD4+ T cells from blood. These receptors were taken from a woman under 30 in good health.

The chain has TRBV5-4 and TRBJ2-3; maybe TRBD2 (5 bases). This CDR3 comprises 16 residues. CDR1 and CDR2 (germline): SGHNT, YYREEE (reference sequence). The V gene lost 4 bases and the J gene lost 0 bases, with 15 bases spanning the gap. The CDR3 DNA is TGTGCCAGCAGCCGTTTAGGCGGGCTTAGCACAGATACGCAGTATTTT. Translated: CASSRLGGLSTDTQYF. Complete variable domain (other parts from reference TRBV5-4 and TRBJ2-3): ETGVTQSPTHLIKTRGQQVTLRCSSQSGHNTVSWYQQALGQGPQFIFQYYREEENGRGNFPPRFSGLQFPNYSSELNVNALELDDSALYLCASSRLGGLSTDTQYFGPGTRLTVL.

This clone came up a few times. The rearrangement joins TRBV4-1 to TRBJ2-7; D is unresolved. This CDR3 is 12 amino acids long. Germline V gene lookup returns CDR1 MGHRA and CDR2 YSYEKL. The V gene lost 0 bases and the J gene lost 8 bases, with 8 bases spanning the gap. CDR3 coding DNA: TGCGCCAGCAGCCAAGAAGAACAGAAGCAGTACTTC. Protein sequence: CASSQEEQKQYF.

The chain links TRBV18 to TRBJ1-3; 7 bases match TRBD1. Germline CDR1 and CDR2: KGHSH and LQKENI. Trimming at V came to 3 bases and at J to 2 bases, leaving 1 base not matched to a gene. There are 14 residues in the CDR3. CDR3 sequence (DNA): TGTGCCAGCTCACCCGACAGGGCTGGAAACACCATATATTTT. It codes for CASSPDRAGNTIYF.

The chain combines TRBV11-2 with TRBJ1-2; D unresolved. This CDR3 spans 16 amino acids. The germline V gene encodes CDR1 SGHAT and CDR2 FQNNGV. V was clipped by 5 bases and J by 3 bases, with 19 bases between them. CDR3 in DNA: TGTGCCAGCAGCCTTCTTTCGGGCGGCGGGGACTATGGCTACACCTTC. Its protein is CASSLLSGGGDYGYTF.

V gene TRBV28 combines with J gene TRBJ1-5; D is perhaps TRBD1 (6 bases). Germline loops: CDR1 MDHEN, CDR2 SYDVKM. Trimming stripped 3 bases from V and 2 bases from J, with 14 bases between. The CDR3 length is 16 residues. The CDR3 reads CASSFLQDRGNQPQHF. DNA for the CDR3: TGTGCCAGCAGTTTTCTACAGGACAGAGGCAATCAGCCCCAGCATTTT.

V gene TRBV2 combines with J gene TRBJ2-7; possibly TRBD2 for D (6 bases). This CDR3 has 13 amino acids. Trimming stripped 9 bases from V and 3 bases from J, with 15 bases between. Per germline, CDR1 SNHLY and CDR2 FYNNEI. DNA of the CDR3: TGTGCCAGTCTACCCGGGGGATTCTACGAGCAGTACTTC. This gives the protein CASLPGGFYEQYF. Full variable domain (missing parts from reference TRBV2 and TRBJ2-7): EPEVTQTPSHQVTQMGQEVILRCVPISNHLYFYWYRQILGQKVEFLVSFYNNEISEKSEIFDDQFSVERPDGSNFTLKIRSTKLEDSAMYFCASLPGGFYEQYFGPGTRLTVT.

This clone was observed a few times. The CDR3 loop reads CAWSVGAAYYNEQFF. The CDR3 nucleotides read TGTGCCTGGAGTGTAGGGGCCGCTTACTACAATGAGCAGTTCTTC. The gene calls are TRBV30 and TRBJ2-1; weak D call: TRBD1 (5 bases). Trimming left V 0 bases short and J 3 bases short, with 12 bases between. Germline CDR1 is GTSNPN and CDR2 is SVGIG (reference sequence). This CDR3 comprises 15 residues.

The gene calls are TRBV21-1 and TRBJ2-6; TRBD1 reflects the table's D call only, with no check against the DNA. TRBV21-1 is flagged as a pseudogene. This CDR3 has 15 amino acids. The CDR3 DNA follows: TGTGCCAGCAGCGATAGGGGGCCTGGGGCCAACGTCCTGACTTTC. Amino acid sequence: CASSDRGPGANVLTF.

The V call is TRBV29-1, the J call TRBJ2-5; maybe TRBD2 (6 bases). This CDR3 has 13 amino acids. In germline, CDR1 is SQVTM, CDR2 ANQGSEA. V lost 3 bases to trimming and J lost 4 bases, with 12 bases between them. CDR3 residues: CSVEVRLGETQYF. Written as DNA, the CDR3 is TGCAGCGTTGAGGTTAGACTAGGAGAGACCCAGTACTTC.

In its sample, this clone was seen a few times. The J gene is TRBJ2-1, the V gene TRBV6-1; 8 positions agree with TRBD1. This CDR3 spans 16 amino acids. The germline CDR1 and CDR2 sequences are MNHNS and SASEGT. V dropped 0 bases and J dropped 1; count of bases not matched to a gene: 2. The CDR3 DNA reads TGTGCCAGCAGTGAAGCTACAGGGGGGTCCTACAATGAGCAGTTCTTC. This gives the protein CASSEATGGSYNEQFF.

The V call is TRBV29-1, the J call TRBJ2-3; D is possibly TRBD2 (5 bases). Germline CDR1 and CDR2: SQVTM and ANQGSEA. The V end lost 4 bases, the J end lost 2 bases, and 10 bases lay between the germline ends. This CDR3 is 13 amino acids long. The CDR3 nucleotides read TGCAGCGTTGGACGGGGAGCCACAGATACGCAGTATTTT. Translated: CSVGRGATDTQYF.

V is TRBV5-1 and J is TRBJ2-7; a weak D match, TRBD2 (5 bases). The CDR3 sequence is 14 residues long. V lost 3 bases to trimming and J lost 4 bases, with 14 bases between them. Germline V CDR1 and CDR2: SGHRS, YFSETQ. The CDR3 sequence: CASSSTIYQYEQYF. Written as DNA, the CDR3 is TGCGCCAGCAGCTCGACTATTTATCAGTACGAGCAGTACTTC.

The chain has TRBV2 and TRBJ2-7; 7 nucleotides match TRBD2. Germline CDR1 and CDR2: SNHLY and FYNNEI. CDR3 length: 14 residues. J was trimmed by 6 bases and V by 7 bases; bases with no gene match: 12. The CDR3 DNA reads TGTGCCAGCATCCTAGGCGGGAGACAAGGCGAGCAGTACTTC. It translates to CASILGGRQGEQYF.

In its sample, this clone was seen a few times. This sequence joins TRBV4-3 and TRBJ2-6, with TRBD2 matching over 7 bases. The CDR3 is made up of 20 amino acids. Germline trimming cut 1 base from V and 1 base from J; bases unmatched to any gene: 13. Germline CDR1 LGHNA, CDR2 YSLEER. The CDR3 nucleotides read TGCGCCAGCAGCCAAGGTTTCGAGGGAGGGCGGGTATCTGGGGCCAACGTCCTGACTTTC. This translates into CASSQGFEGGRVSGANVLTF.

The chain recombines TRBV18 with TRBJ2-7; weak D call: TRBD1 (6 bases). Germline V lookup: CDR1 KGHSH, CDR2 LQKENI. The V end was cut by 3 bases, the J end by 1 base, with 10 bases between. This CDR3 is 14 amino acids long. CDR3 protein: CASSPGQNSYEQYF. The CDR3 nucleotides read TGTGCCAGCTCACCCGGACAGAATTCCTACGAGCAGTACTTC.

The chain joins TRBV28 to TRBJ2-6; 9 bases align to TRBD2. The CDR3 is made up of 20 amino acids. From germline, CDR1 is MDHEN and CDR2 SYDVKM. V trimming: 4 bases; J trimming: 0 bases; junction bases outside the gene matches: 13. CDR3 nucleotides: TGTGCCAGCAGTTCCCCACCGCGACTAGCGGAGTCCTCTGGGGCCAACGTCCTGACTTTC. It specifies CASSSPPRLAESSGANVLTF.

This clone appeared a few times. The V gene is TRBV30, the J gene TRBJ1-2; maybe TRBD1 (5 bases). Deletions cut 3 bases from V and 6 bases from J, with 11 bases between. CDR1 and CDR2 from the germline V gene are GTSNPN and SVGIG (reference sequence). There are 12 residues in the CDR3. In nucleotides, the CDR3 is TGTGCCTGGAGGACAGTCGGGCATGGCTACACCTTC. Its protein is CAWRTVGHGYTF.

The genes are TRBV5-1 and TRBJ1-1; D is perhaps TRBD1 (6 bases). Germline values: CDR1 SGHRS, CDR2 YFSETQ. Between the trimmed V and J ends, which lost 1 base and 11 bases, there was a span of 18 bases. The CDR3 is made up of 14 amino acids. The CDR3 region is CASSLIEGDSQAFF. The CDR3 DNA is TGCGCCAGCAGCTTGATCGAGGGGGATTCTCAGGCTTTCTTT.

This clone came up a few times. The rearrangement links TRBV4-2 to TRBJ2-1; D is ambiguous. The germline gives CDR1 LGHNA, CDR2 YNFKEQ. V was cut by 4 bases and J by 2 bases, with 15 bases left in between. This CDR3 has 16 residues. CDR3 DNA sequence: TGTGCCAGCAGCCGCACGGGTATAGGCACCTACAATGAGCAGTTCTTC. It is translated as CASSRTGIGTYNEQFF.

This clone was recorded a few times. In DNA, the CDR3 is TGTGCCAGCGGGGGGGCTCCCGCTGACAATGAGCAGTTCTTC. Translating it yields CASGGAPADNEQFF. The chain recombines TRBV7-9 with TRBJ2-1; possibly TRBD2 for D (7 bases). V was shortened by 8 bases and J by 5 bases, with 16 bases between the two germline ends. This CDR3 region has 14 residues. The germline V gene encodes CDR1 SEHNR and CDR2 FQNEAQ (reference sequence).

The rearrangement uses TRBV28 and TRBJ2-7; D is unresolved. CDR3 length equals 15 residues. V shed 3 bases and J shed 3 bases, with 15 bases lying between them. Germline CDR1 reads MDHEN; CDR2 reads SYDVKM. CDR3 nucleotide sequence: TGTGCCAGCAGTTTCCAGGCAGTACCGATCTACGAGCAGTACTTC. This sequence encodes CASSFQAVPIYEQYF.

The V and J genes are TRBV7-9 and TRBJ2-3; 12 bases are a match to TRBD2. Germline CDR1 is SEHNR and CDR2 is FQNEAQ (reference sequence). J lost 5 bases, V lost 7 bases, and 10 bases had no gene match. The CDR3 is made up of 16 amino acids. CDR3 residues: CASTPEGTSGQDTQYF. Written as DNA, the CDR3 is TGTGCCAGCACGCCTGAAGGGACTAGCGGGCAAGATACGCAGTATTTT. The variable domain in full, with the rest retrieved from reference TRBV7-9 and TRBJ2-3, is DTGVSQNPRHKITKRGQNVTFRCDPISEHNRLYWYRQTLGQGPEFLTYFQNEAQLEKSRLLSDRFSAERPKGSFSTLEIQRTEQGDSAMYLCASTPEGTSGQDTQYFGPGTRLTVL.

As DNA, the CDR3 is TGTGCCAGCAGCCCTCCTAGCGGCGCCTACGAGCAGTACTTC. Translation gives CASSPPSGAYEQYF. This chain joins TRBV9 and TRBJ2-7, with 7 bases lining up with TRBD2. V shed 4 bases and J 2 bases; nucleotides not matched to a gene: 6. The germline gives CDR1 SGDLS, CDR2 YYNGEE. This CDR3 contains 14 residues. Together with reference TRBV9 and TRBJ2-7, the CDR3 gives the full variable domain: DSGVTQTPKHLITATGQRVTLRCSPRSGDLSVYWYQQSLDQGLQFLIQYYNGEERAKGNILERFSAQQFPDLHSELNLSSLELGDSALYFCASSPPSGAYEQYFGPGTRLTVT.

The sample holds a few counts of this clone. The V and J genes are TRBV6-1 and TRBJ2-1; a possible D gene is TRBD2 (6 bases). Trimming removed 1 base at V and 0 bases at J, with 10 bases between. The CDR3 contains 16 residues. CDR1 MNHNS and CDR2 SASEGT come from the germline V gene. The CDR3 nucleotides are TGTGCCAGCAGTGAAGGACTAGGGGTCTCCTACAATGAGCAGTTCTTC. Its translation is CASSEGLGVSYNEQFF.

This chain connects TRBV30 to TRBJ2-1, with D perhaps matching TRBD2 (5 bases). CDR3 length equals 13 residues. Trimming took 5 bases from V and 6 from J, leaving 14 bases between them. Germline V CDR1 and CDR2: GTSNPN, SVGIG (reference sequence). In nucleotides, the CDR3 is TGTGCCTGGGCTGAGGGCCTAGGCAATGAGCAGTTCTTC. Translated: CAWAEGLGNEQFF. Filled out from reference TRBV30 and TRBJ2-1, the complete variable domain reads SQTIHQWPATLVQPVGSPLSLECTVEGTSNPNLYWYRQAAGRGLQLLFYSVGIGQISSEVPQNLSASRPQDRQFILSSKKLLLSDSGFYLCAWAEGLGNEQFFGPGTRLTVL.